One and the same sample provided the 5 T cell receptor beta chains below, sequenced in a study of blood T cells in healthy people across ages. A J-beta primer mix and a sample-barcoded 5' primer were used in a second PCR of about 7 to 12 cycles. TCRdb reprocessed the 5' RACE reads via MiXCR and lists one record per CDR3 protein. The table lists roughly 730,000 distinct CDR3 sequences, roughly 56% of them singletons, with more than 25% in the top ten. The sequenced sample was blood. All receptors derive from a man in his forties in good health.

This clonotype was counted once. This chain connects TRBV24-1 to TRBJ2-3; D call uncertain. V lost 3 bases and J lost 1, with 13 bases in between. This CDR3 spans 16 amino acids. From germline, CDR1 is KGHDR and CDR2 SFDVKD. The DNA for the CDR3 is TGTGCCACCAGTGATGTGATCACCCTAGGCACAGATACGCAGTATTTT. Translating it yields CATSDVITLGTDTQYF.

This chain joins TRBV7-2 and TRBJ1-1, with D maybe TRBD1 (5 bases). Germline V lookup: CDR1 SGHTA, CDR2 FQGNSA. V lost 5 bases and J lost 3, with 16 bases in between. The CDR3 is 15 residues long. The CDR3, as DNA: TGTGCCAGCAGCCAGAGGCGGGGGGGAGACACTGAAGCTTTCTTT. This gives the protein CASSQRRGGDTEAFF.

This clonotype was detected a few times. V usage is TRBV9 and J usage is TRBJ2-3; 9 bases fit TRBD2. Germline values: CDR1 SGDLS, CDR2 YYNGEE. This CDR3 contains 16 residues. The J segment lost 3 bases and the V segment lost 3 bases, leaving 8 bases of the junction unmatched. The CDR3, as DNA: TGTGCCAGCAGCGGGGAGGCGGGAGGGCCGACAGATACGCAGTATTTT. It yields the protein CASSGEAGGPTDTQYF.

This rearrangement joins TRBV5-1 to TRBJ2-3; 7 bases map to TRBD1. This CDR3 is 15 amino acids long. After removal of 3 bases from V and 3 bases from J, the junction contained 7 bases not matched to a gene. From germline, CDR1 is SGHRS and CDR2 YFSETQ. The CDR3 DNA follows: TGCGCCAGCAGCTCCCGACAGGGTACAACAGATACGCAGTATTTT. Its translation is CASSSRQGTTDTQYF.

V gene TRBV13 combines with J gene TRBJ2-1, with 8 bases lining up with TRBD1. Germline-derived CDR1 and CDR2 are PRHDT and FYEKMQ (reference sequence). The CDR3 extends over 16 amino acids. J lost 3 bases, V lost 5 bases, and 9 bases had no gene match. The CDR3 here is CASSLGTGGFYNEQFF. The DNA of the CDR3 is TGTGCCAGCAGCCTCGGGACAGGCGGTTTCTACAATGAGCAGTTCTTC.